This T cell receptor beta chain originates from a study of blood T cell repertoires in COVID-19. Looking at the study overall: PBMCs, B-cell-depleted T cells, or T cells were the source of the cDNA or gDNA that made up the material.

Authors' data handling: Using reference gene primer amplification, nucleated cell counts were estimated. Sequenced by immunoSEQ multiplex PCR; TCRdb stores in-frame clones only, minus some. V, J and clone size reflect that table, while D and trimming were determined from the DNA. Of 130,000 to 150,000 clones listed, 70% to 90% are singletons. The CDR3 consists of 13 residues. Germline CDR1 reads MGHDK; CDR2 reads SYGVNS. Trimming removed 7 bases from V and 0 bases from J, with 8 bases in between. Donors were grouped by their self-reported clinical history. The rearrangement joins TRBV25-1 to TRBJ2-3; tentative D call: TRBD2 (5 bases). The TCR was taken from a woman in her twenties or thirties with acute COVID-19. The sequencing sample was made of PBMCs or T cells enriched from blood (not recorded which). The CDR3 here is CASTGLSTDTQYF. The CDR3 DNA reads TGTGCCAGCACCGGACTTAGCACAGATACGCAGTATTTT.